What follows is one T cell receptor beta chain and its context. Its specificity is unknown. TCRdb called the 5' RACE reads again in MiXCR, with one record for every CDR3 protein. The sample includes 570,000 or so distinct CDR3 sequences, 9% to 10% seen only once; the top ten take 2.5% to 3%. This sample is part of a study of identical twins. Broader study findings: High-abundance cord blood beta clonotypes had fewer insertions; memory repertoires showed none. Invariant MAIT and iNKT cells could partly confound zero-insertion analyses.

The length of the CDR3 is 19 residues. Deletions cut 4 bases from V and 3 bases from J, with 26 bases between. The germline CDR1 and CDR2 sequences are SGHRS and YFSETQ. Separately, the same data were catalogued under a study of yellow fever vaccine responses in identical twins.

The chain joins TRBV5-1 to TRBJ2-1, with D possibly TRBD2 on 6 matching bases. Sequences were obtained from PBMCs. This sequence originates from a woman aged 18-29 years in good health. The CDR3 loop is CASSGRGTADPSDYNEQFF. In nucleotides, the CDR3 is TGCGCCAGCAGCGGACGGGGAACAGCTGATCCTAGCGACTACAATGAGCAGTTCTTC.